Shown below are 29 T cell receptor beta chains from a single sample sequenced in a study of blood T cell repertoires in COVID-19. Sequencing used immunoSEQ multiplex PCR; TCRdb keeps in-frame clones, though not all of them. The repertoire holds about 160,000 clones, with 70% to 90% as singletons. Sequenced material: peripheral blood. These receptors all stem from a man aged 55 to 69 who had recovered from COVID-19.

CDR3 nucleotide sequence: TGTGCCAGCAACCCGACGGGAAACACTGAAGCTTTCTTT. As protein: CASNPTGNTEAFF. The chain uses TRBV6-5 and TRBJ1-1, with unresolved D. This CDR3 comprises 13 residues. V lost 7 bases to trimming and J lost 2 bases, with 11 bases between them. CDR1 MNHEY and CDR2 SVGAGI come from the germline V gene.

The chain couples TRBV7-2 to TRBJ2-5; 8 nucleotides agree with TRBD1. The CDR3 totals 15 residues. Germline V gene lookup returns CDR1 SGHTA and CDR2 FQGNSA. The V gene end was trimmed by 4 bases and the J gene end by 5 bases; junction bases not matched to a gene: 9. CDR3 region: CASSSRQGSSETQYF. CDR3 sequence (DNA): TGTGCCAGCAGCTCTCGACAGGGGAGCTCGGAGACCCAGTACTTC.

The chain employs TRBV7-2 and TRBJ1-2; weak D call: TRBD1 (6 bases). The CDR3 is 15 amino acids. Germline values: CDR1 SGHTA, CDR2 FQGNSA. The V end lost 7 bases, the J end lost 1 base, and 16 bases lay between the germline ends. CDR3 sequence reads: CASTPGGGDNYGYTF. The CDR3 DNA reads as TGTGCCAGCACCCCCGGGGGGGGCGATAACTATGGCTACACCTTC.

The rearrangement uses TRBV5-3 and TRBJ1-1, with a weak D call TRBD1 (5 bases). TRBV5-3 is placed among ORFs of uncertain function. With 3 bases removed from V and 0 bases from J, the gap between germline ends came to 21 bases. The CDR3 length is 18 residues. CDR3 coding DNA: TGTGCCAGAAGCTCCGGGGGATCTGGAGCGTCCATGAACACTGAAGCTTTCTTT. Protein: CARSSGGSGASMNTEAFF.

The chain combines TRBV6-6 with TRBJ1-2; 11 bases agree with TRBD1. The CDR3 extends over 14 amino acids. Looked up from germline, CDR1 is MNHNY and CDR2 is SVGAGI (reference sequence). Trimming cost V 8 bases and J 5 bases; bases outside gene matches: 7. CDR3 bases: TGTGCCAGCCTTAAGGGGACAGGGGGTTATGGCTACACCTTC. Its protein is CASLKGTGGYGYTF.

The gene calls are TRBV19 and TRBJ1-2, with TRBD1 matching 7 bases. Germline V gene lookup returns CDR1 LNHDA and CDR2 SQIVND (reference sequence). The CDR3 totals 15 residues. Losses at the gene ends were 5 bases for V and 1 base for J; bases not matched to a gene: 7. The CDR3 DNA reads TGTGCCAGTAGTTTACGGACAGGCCTTAACTATGGCTACACCTTC. It yields the protein CASSLRTGLNYGYTF.

The chain combines TRBV3-1 (or the pseudogene TRBV3-2) with TRBJ1-3; D gene ambiguous. Germline CDR1 is LGHDT and CDR2 is YNNKEL (reference sequence). Trimming cost V 4 bases and J 2 bases, with 6 bases left between them. The CDR3 extends over 13 amino acids. The CDR3 DNA sequence: TGTGCCAGCAGCCCAACAGCTGGAAACACCATATATTTT. Its translation: CASSPTAGNTIYF.

CDR3 in amino acids: CASSLVGQGAYEQYF. Written as DNA, the CDR3 is TGTGCCAGTAGTTTAGTGGGGCAGGGCGCCTACGAGCAGTACTTC. V is TRBV19 and J is TRBJ2-7; tentative D call: TRBD1 (5 bases). The V end was cut by 5 bases, the J end by 2 bases, with 16 bases between. The CDR3 runs to 15 residues. Germline CDR1 LNHDA, CDR2 SQIVND (reference sequence). Drawing the rest from reference TRBV19 and TRBJ2-7, the complete variable domain is DGGITQSPKYLFRKEGQNVTLSCEQNLNHDAMYWYRQDPGQGLRLIYYSQIVNDFQKGDIAEGYSVSREKKESFPLTVTSAQKNPTAFYLCASSLVGQGAYEQYFGPGTRLTVT.

In its sample, this clone was seen a few times. The chain couples TRBV19 to TRBJ1-2; TRBD1 matches 7 bases. Unmatched junction bases numbered 16, after V lost 6 bases and J lost 6 bases. The CDR3 has 16 residues. Germline V gives CDR1 LNHDA, CDR2 SQIVND (reference sequence). The CDR3 DNA is TGTGCCAGTAGGAACCGTAGACAGGGAGAAAGGAATGGCTACACCTTC. Its protein is CASRNRRQGERNGYTF.

This sequence joins TRBV10-2 and TRBJ2-1; 10 bases line up with TRBD2. CDR1 is WSHSY, CDR2 SAAADI, per germline. The CDR3 sequence is 16 residues long. Unmatched junction bases numbered 5, after V lost 0 bases and J lost 6 bases. This chain's CDR3 is CASSESKRGGSNEQFF. The CDR3 DNA follows: TGCGCCAGCAGTGAGTCGAAGCGGGGGGGCTCCAATGAGCAGTTCTTC.

The J gene is TRBJ2-1, the V gene TRBV6-5; D uncertain. Germline CDR1 reads MNHEY; CDR2 reads SVGAGI. The CDR3 is 11 amino acids. With 8 bases removed from V and 6 bases from J, the gap between germline ends came to 8 bases. The CDR3 sequence is CASFRGNEQFF. The CDR3, as DNA: TGTGCCAGCTTCCGAGGCAATGAGCAGTTCTTC.

The chain couples TRBV29-1 to TRBJ2-7, with TRBD1 as a possible D gene (6 bases). The CDR3 length is 13 residues. V lost 5 bases and J 3 bases, leaving 14 bases between the germline ends. Germline lookup yields CDR1 SQVTM and CDR2 ANQGSEA. The CDR3 DNA reads TGCAGCGTTTATGGGGACAAAAACTACGAGCAGTACTTC. Encoded protein: CSVYGDKNYEQYF.

The chain combines TRBV14 with TRBJ1-3, with D possibly matching TRBD1 (5 bases). The CDR3 spans 17 residues. V dropped 2 bases and J dropped 0 bases, with 14 bases sitting between them. Germline V gene data show CDR1 as SGHDN and CDR2 as FVKESK. The CDR3 DNA sequence: TGTGCCAGCAGCCAACTAAGATCCACAGGCTCTGGAAACACCATATATTTT. Translating gives CASSQLRSTGSGNTIYF.

The rearrangement links TRBV7-3 to TRBJ1-3; D unresolved. In germline, CDR1 is SGHTA, CDR2 FQGTGA. The CDR3 runs to 14 residues. Trimming pared 4 bases from V and 0 bases from J, leaving 7 bases between. The CDR3 loop reads CASSSGSSGNTIYF. The CDR3, as DNA: TGTGCCAGCAGCTCGGGGAGCTCTGGAAACACCATATATTTT.

This sequence joins TRBV18 and TRBJ1-2; 8 nucleotides align to TRBD1. V lost 1 base, J lost 0 bases, and 10 bases stayed unmatched. Germline V gives CDR1 KGHSH, CDR2 LQKENI. The CDR3 extends over 18 amino acids. The DNA for the CDR3 is TGTGCCAGCTCACCACAGGGGCCAACAGGGGGACCTAACTATGGCTACACCTTC. Translation gives CASSPQGPTGGPNYGYTF. The full variable domain, in which reference TRBV18 and TRBJ1-2 provide the parts outside the CDR3, is NAGVMQNPRHLVRRRGQEARLRCSPMKGHSHVYWYRQLPEEGLKFMVYLQKENIIDESGMPKERFSAEFPKEGPSILRIQQVVRGDSAAYFCASSPQGPTGGPNYGYTFGSGTRLTVV.

This chain connects TRBV19 to TRBJ1-4; D not certain. Germline CDR1 and CDR2: LNHDA and SQIVND (reference sequence). The CDR3 spans 14 residues. Trimming left V 2 bases short and J 5 bases short, with 9 bases between. The CDR3 loop reads CASSIQQLNEKLFF. CDR3 coding DNA: TGTGCCAGTAGTATACAACAGTTGAATGAAAAACTGTTTTTT.

DNA of the CDR3: TGTGCCAGTAGTATAGCAGGCAGGACTGGTAATCAGCCCCAGCATTTT. It encodes CASSIAGRTGNQPQHF. The chain combines TRBV19 with TRBJ1-5; D gene uncertain. The CDR3 covers 16 residues. Trimming shortened V by 1 base and J by 4 bases, and 14 bases separated the two germline ends. The germline V gene has CDR1 LNHDA and CDR2 SQIVND (reference sequence).

CDR3 sequence: CASTTRAGEKLFF. Here the CDR3 DNA reads TGTGCCAGCACCACCCGGGCGGGGGAAAAACTGTTTTTT. This chain links TRBV6-5 with TRBJ1-4; D gene uncertain. The germline gives CDR1 MNHEY, CDR2 SVGAGI. The length of the CDR3 is 13 residues. The germline V and J ends were trimmed by 7 bases and 8 bases, with 14 bases remaining between them.

This clone has a handful of counts. V usage is TRBV6-5 and J usage is TRBJ2-7; TRBD2 matches 9 bases. V lost 2 bases and J lost 6; bases outside the gene matches: 8. Germline CDR1 reads MNHEY; CDR2 reads SVGAGI. The CDR3 runs 15 residues. The DNA of the CDR3 is TGTGCCAGCAGTTACAAGTTAGCGGGGGTCTCCGAGCAGTACTTC. Protein: CASSYKLAGVSEQYF.

The J gene is TRBJ1-2, the V gene TRBV6-1; the D gene is possibly TRBD1 (6 bases). The CDR3 is 15 residues long. The ends were cut back, 0 bases at V and 7 bases at J, with 15 bases in the middle. Germline V gene lookup returns CDR1 MNHNS and CDR2 SASEGT. The CDR3, as DNA: TGTGCCAGCAGTGAAGCGCGTTGGGCAGGGGCTGGCTACACCTTC. Its protein product is CASSEARWAGAGYTF.

This chain links TRBV5-1 with TRBJ2-5; D is possibly TRBD2 (7 bases). The CDR3 contains 14 residues. The germline V gene has CDR1 SGHRS and CDR2 YFSETQ. V lost 1 base, J lost 4 bases, and 11 bases lay in between. The CDR3 region is CASSLSGEGETQYF. The CDR3 DNA sequence: TGCGCCAGCAGCTTGTCAGGGGAGGGAGAGACCCAGTACTTC.

The chain carries TRBV6-4 and TRBJ2-2; 15 positions match TRBD2. This CDR3 is built from 17 residues. With V trimmed by 4 bases and J by 7 bases, 7 bases remained unmatched. Germline CDR1 and CDR2: MRHNA and SNTAGT. Here the CDR3 reads CASSARRTSGGDGELFF. Here the CDR3 DNA reads TGTGCCAGCAGTGCCCGTCGGACTAGCGGGGGGGACGGGGAGCTGTTTTTT.

The chain is built from TRBV7-2 and TRBJ2-6; D is uncertain. The CDR3 totals 15 residues. CDR1 and CDR2 (germline): SGHTA, FQGNSA. V lost 2 bases to trimming and J lost 3 bases, with 8 bases between them. The chain's CDR3 is CASSLLVGGANVLTF. The CDR3 region has the DNA TGTGCCAGCAGCTTACTAGTTGGTGGGGCCAACGTCCTGACTTTC.

The V gene is TRBV2, the J gene TRBJ2-5; TRBD1 matches 8 bases. The CDR3 extends over 14 amino acids. V lost 7 bases, J lost 1 base, and 5 bases stayed unmatched. Germline V CDR1 and CDR2: SNHLY, FYNNEI. CDR3 in amino acids: CASTTQGVQETQYF. Here the CDR3 DNA reads TGTGCCAGCACCACACAGGGGGTCCAAGAGACCCAGTACTTC.

The V and J genes are TRBV7-3 and TRBJ2-1; 8 bases are a match to TRBD2. The CDR3 covers 16 residues. Looked up from germline, CDR1 is SGHTA and CDR2 is FQGTGA. The junction had 10 bases not matched to a gene; V was cut back by 5 bases and J by 4 bases. Written as DNA, the CDR3 is TGTGCCAGCAGCCCCGACCCCAGCGGGGGATACAATGAGCAGTTCTTC. It codes for CASSPDPSGGYNEQFF. Full variable domain (rest looked up from reference TRBV7-3 and TRBJ2-1): GAGVSQTPSNKVTEKGKYVELRCDPISGHTALYWYRQSLGQGPEFLIYFQGTGAADDSGLPNDRFFAVRPEGSVSTLKIQRTERGDSAVYLCASSPDPSGGYNEQFFGPGTRLTVL.

This chain links TRBV5-1 with TRBJ1-1; D may be TRBD1 (6 bases). V was clipped by 3 bases and J by 8 bases, with 8 bases between them. Germline CDR1 and CDR2: SGHRS and YFSETQ. The CDR3 totals 11 residues. CDR3 protein: CASSYGTEAFF. CDR3 in DNA: TGCGCCAGCAGCTATGGGACAGAAGCTTTCTTT.

The CDR3 coding sequence is TGTGCCTGGAGTGTACGGTTACCCCTTTTCTCTGGAAACACCATATATTTT. This translates into CAWSVRLPLFSGNTIYF. The V gene is TRBV30, the J gene TRBJ1-3; no clear D gene. The V gene lost 0 bases and the J gene lost 0 bases, with 15 bases spanning the gap. The CDR3 is made up of 17 amino acids. In germline, CDR1 is GTSNPN, CDR2 SVGIG (reference sequence).

This chain links TRBV9 with TRBJ1-2; D is perhaps TRBD1 (6 bases). Per the germline V gene, CDR1 is SGDLS and CDR2 is YYNGEE. The CDR3 runs to 14 residues. Trimming shortened V by 4 bases and J by 4 bases, and 14 bases separated the two germline ends. In nucleotides, the CDR3 is TGTGCCAGCAGCCGGCGGGGGGGCATCTATGGCTACACCTTC. Translating it yields CASSRRGGIYGYTF.

This clone was picked up one time. The J gene is TRBJ1-2, the V gene TRBV5-6, with D possibly matching TRBD1 (6 bases). The CDR3 sequence is 12 residues long. Per germline, CDR1 SGHDT and CDR2 YYEEEE. Trimming pared 1 base from V and 6 bases from J, leaving 7 bases between. CDR3 region: CASSLHRDGYTF. The CDR3 DNA sequence: TGTGCCAGCAGCTTGCACAGGGATGGCTACACCTTC.